This T cell receptor beta chain was sequenced during a study of CD8 T cells in Susac syndrome. Study summary: Among sequenced Susac syndrome patients, six had active disease and under ten were in remission. Patients with Susac syndrome were therapy-naive, taking corticosteroids, with some also receiving intravenous immunoglobulin, or taking intravenous immunoglobulin alone at the time their blood was drawn.

RNA in amounts of roughly 0.45 to 1 ug was reverse transcribed with random hexamers. TCRdb fed the immunoSEQ multiplex PCR reads into MiXCR, producing one record per CDR3 protein. In the table there are fewer than 95,000 distinct CDR3 sequences, 95% to 97% of which are singletons. After removal of 5 bases from V and 3 bases from J, the junction contained 6 bases not matched to a gene. CDR1 SEHNR and CDR2 FQNEAQ come from the germline V gene (reference sequence). The CDR3 sequence is 14 residues long. This chain joins TRBV7-9 and TRBJ2-5; 7 positions match TRBD1. The receptor was derived from a human donor with Susac syndrome. Sequences were obtained from CD8+ T cells from PBMCs. The CDR3 region is CASSPQDREETQYF. The CDR3 DNA sequence: TGTGCCAGCAGCCCTCAAGACAGGGAAGAGACCCAGTACTTC.